Below are 26 T cell receptor beta chains sequenced from a single sample in a study of T-cell reconstitution after alpha-beta-depleted transplantation in children. For TCRbeta, the library was prepared with unique molecular identifiers. Using its own MiXCR run on the PCR reads, TCRdb lists one record per CDR3 protein. The sample carries 200,000 to 250,000 distinct CDR3 sequences, approximately 12% recorded once. The sample in question was PBMCs from the stem cell graft donor, obtained from the stem cell graft. These receptors originate from a human donor who donated a stem cell graft to a child with acute lymphoblastic leukemia.

The chain recombines TRBV21-1 with TRBJ1-4; the D segment call TRBD1 is taken from the table without a DNA check. TRBV21-1 is classified as a pseudogene. The CDR3 length is 14 residues. CDR3 DNA sequence: TGTGCCAGCAGCAAAAGGACAGGGGGCGGAAAACTGTTTTTT. Protein product: CASSKRTGGGKLFF.

Details on this clonotype: A much larger clone lies a single base off, so this may be a read error. The chain is built from TRBV29-1 and TRBJ1-3; 7 positions match TRBD1. The CDR3 covers 14 residues. The germline V gene has CDR1 SQVTM and CDR2 ANQGSEA. J was trimmed by 0 bases and V by 8 bases; bases with no gene match: 7. DNA for the CDR3: TGCAGCCGCCCGGGACAGCTCTCTGGAAACACCATATATTTT. Its protein product is CSRPGQLSGNTIYF.

Notes on this clonotype: A much larger clonotype is one base distant, so this may be a read error. The chain combines TRBV4-3 with TRBJ2-3; TRBD2 might be the D (7 bases). This CDR3 contains 16 residues. Germline CDR1 and CDR2: LGHNA and YSLEER. The CDR3 region is CASSLQGGGSTYTQYF. The CDR3 DNA follows: TGCGCCAGCAGCCTCCAAGGGGGGGGGAGCACATATACGCAGTATTTT.

This clonotype was recorded many times. The chain has TRBV18 and TRBJ2-1; the D gene is possibly TRBD1 (5 bases). The V gene's germline CDR1 is KGHSH and CDR2 LQKENI. The germline V and J ends were trimmed by 5 bases and 8 bases, with 10 bases remaining between them. There are 12 residues in the CDR3. For the CDR3, the DNA is TGTGCCAGCTCATCTAGGGGCGATGAGCAGTTCTTC. Protein: CASSSRGDEQFF.

The sample holds many counts of this clonotype. The chain employs TRBV27 and TRBJ2-3, with TRBD2 as a possible D gene (6 bases). Germline assignment: CDR1 MNHEY and CDR2 SMNVEV (reference sequence). V was trimmed by 3 bases and J by 6 bases, leaving 13 bases between them. CDR3 size: 14 residues. CDR3 region: CASSFLAPPDTQYF. The CDR3 bases are TGTGCCAGCAGTTTCCTAGCGCCCCCGGATACGCAGTATTTT.

This clonotype occurred many times. The chain employs TRBV20-1 and TRBJ2-5; D gene uncertain. In germline, CDR1 is DFQATT, CDR2 SNEGSKA (reference sequence). This CDR3 has 14 amino acids. V was shortened by 0 bases and J by 1 base, with 9 bases between the two germline ends. As DNA, the CDR3 is TGCAGTGCTAGAGATATTACGCCCCAAGAGACCCAGTACTTC. Amino acid sequence: CSARDITPQETQYF.

This clonotype was observed at least ten times. This chain joins TRBV28 and TRBJ2-1; D may be TRBD2 (6 bases). Germline CDR1 reads MDHEN; CDR2 reads SYDVKM. The CDR3 runs to 15 residues. The ends were cut back, 5 bases at V and 5 bases at J, with 16 bases in the middle. The DNA of the CDR3 is TGTGCCAGCAGTCGGGACTCCACTTTACACAATGAGCAGTTCTTC. This gives the protein CASSRDSTLHNEQFF. Full variable domain (outside the CDR3, taken from reference TRBV28 and TRBJ2-1): DVKVTQSSRYLVKRTGEKVFLECVQDMDHENMFWYRQDPGLGLRLIYFSYDVKMKEKGDIPEGYSVSREKKERFSLILESASTNQTSMYLCASSRDSTLHNEQFFGPGTRLTVL.

The chain couples TRBV7-9 to TRBJ1-2, with unresolved D. The CDR3 is made up of 15 amino acids. Germline V gene data show CDR1 as SEHNR and CDR2 as FQNEAQ (reference sequence). The V end was cut by 0 bases, the J end by 0 bases, with 8 bases between. The CDR3 DNA is TGTGCCAGCAGCTTAGCAACGGGTTCTAACTATGGCTACACCTTC. Amino acid sequence: CASSLATGSNYGYTF.

This clonotype appeared many times. The genes are TRBV11-2 and TRBJ2-1, with D tentatively TRBD2 (5 bases). V lost 2 bases and J lost 0, with 11 bases in between. The CDR3 covers 16 residues. CDR1 is SGHAT and CDR2 is FQNNGV in the germline V gene. The CDR3 loop is CASSLTGAGSYNEQFF. The CDR3 bases are TGTGCCAGCAGCTTAACGGGCGCGGGCTCCTACAATGAGCAGTTCTTC. Using reference TRBV11-2 and TRBJ2-1 for the parts outside the CDR3, the full variable domain is EAGVAQSPRYKIIEKRQSVAFWCNPISGHATLYWYQQILGQGPKLLIQFQNNGVVDDSQLPKDRFSAERLKGVDSTLKIQPAKLEDSAVYLCASSLTGAGSYNEQFFGPGTRLTVL.

Worth noting for this clonotype: At one boundary the junction diverges from the germline segment, which might be a read error. DNA of the CDR3: TGTGCCAGCTCGCCACGGGGACTAGCGGGAGCCCAAAAGGTCGAGCAGTACTTC. Residues: CASSPRGLAGAQKVEQYF. The V call is TRBV18, the J call TRBJ2-7; 14 nucleotides align to TRBD2. The CDR3 has 18 residues. The germline V gene encodes CDR1 KGHSH and CDR2 LQKENI.

This clonotype was observed a handful of times. The chain recombines TRBV5-6 with TRBJ1-1; D possibly corresponds to TRBD1 (5 bases). The CDR3 totals 14 residues. Trimming removed 3 bases at V and 1 base at J, with 10 bases between. Germline CDR1 SGHDT, CDR2 YYEEEE. CDR3 region: CASSSGPRNTEAFF. DNA for the CDR3: TGTGCCAGCAGCTCGGGACCTAGGAACACTGAAGCTTTCTTT.

To note about this clonotype: Just one base apart from a much larger clone, this may be a read error. The chain joins TRBV5-1 to TRBJ2-2; D perhaps matches TRBD1 (6 bases). This CDR3 is built from 14 residues. CDR1 and CDR2 (germline): SGHRS, YFSETQ. CDR3 bases: TGCGCCAGCAGGGTTCAGGGGAACACCGGGGACCTGTTTTTT. Its protein product is CASRVQGNTGDLFF.

This clonotype occurred many times. The chain employs TRBV7-3 and TRBJ2-3; tentatively, D is TRBD1 or TRBD2 (5 bases each). V lost 1 base, J lost 6 bases, and 11 bases lay in between. The CDR3 spans 14 residues. Germline values: CDR1 SGHTA, CDR2 FQGTGA. The CDR3 loop is CASSLMGEGDTQYF. CDR3 DNA: TGTGCCAGCAGCTTAATGGGGGAAGGTGATACGCAGTATTTT.

This clonotype was detected ten times or more. The chain employs TRBV11-1 and TRBJ2-7, with D possibly TRBD1 on 6 matching bases. V lost 6 bases, J lost 1 base, and 16 bases lay in between. The germline CDR1 and CDR2 sequences are SGHAT and FQDESV (reference sequence). The CDR3 spans 15 residues. The CDR3 loop reads CASSLDSHSSYEQYF. In nucleotides, the CDR3 is TGTGCCAGCAGTCTGGACAGTCACTCATCCTACGAGCAGTACTTC.

This clonotype was found many times. This sequence joins TRBV9 and TRBJ2-7, with TRBD1 matching 10 bases. V gave up 4 bases and J gave up 3 bases; unmatched junction bases: 7. Germline V gene sequence: CDR1 SGDLS, CDR2 YYNGEE. The CDR3 has 15 residues. In DNA form, the CDR3 reads TGTGCCAGCAGCCTCGGACAGGGGGATGTCTACGAGCAGTACTTC. Translated, it gives CASSLGQGDVYEQYF.

This clonotype was seen repeatedly, ten times or more. The chain is built from TRBV27 and TRBJ2-7; 14 nucleotides agree with TRBD2. Germline V gives CDR1 MNHEY, CDR2 SMNVEV (reference sequence). This CDR3 contains 16 residues. Losses at the gene ends were 4 bases for V and 4 bases for J; bases not matched to a gene: 6. The CDR3: CASSSIGTSGGYEQYF. CDR3 coding DNA: TGTGCCAGCAGTTCGATAGGGACTAGCGGGGGTTACGAGCAGTACTTC.

Concerning this clonotype: Being one base from a much bigger clone, this may be a read error. The genes are TRBV5-1 and TRBJ1-5; no definite D call. The CDR3 covers 14 residues. CDR1 is SGHRS, CDR2 YFSETQ, per germline. The CDR3 loop is CASILKAGDQPQHF. In nucleotides, the CDR3 is TGCGCCAGCATCTTGAAGGCAGGCGATCAGCCCCAGCATTTT.

As for this clonotype: One junction end disagrees with the germline gene, perhaps due to a read error. The rearrangement uses TRBV30 and TRBJ2-7, with TRBD1 as a possible D gene (6 bases). CDR1 and CDR2 from the germline V gene are GTSNPN and SVGIG (reference sequence). The CDR3 extends over 12 amino acids. CDR3 amino acids: CAGSHQGLEQYF. In nucleotides, the CDR3 is TGTGCCGGGAGTCATCAGGGGTTGGAGCAGTACTTC.

This clonotype occurred many times. The chain couples TRBV28 to TRBJ2-1; a weak D match, TRBD2 (6 bases). The CDR3 is 14 amino acids. V was trimmed by 8 bases and J by 4 bases, leaving 15 bases between them. Germline lookup yields CDR1 MDHEN and CDR2 SYDVKM. In nucleotides, the CDR3 is TGTGCCAGCGCTTTCGGCGGGAAGTACAATGAGCAGTTCTTC. The encoded protein is CASAFGGKYNEQFF.

This clonotype was detected ten times or more. J is TRBJ2-5 and V is TRBV20-1, with TRBD2 matching over 7 bases. The CDR3 loop spans 14 amino acids. Germline V gene lookup returns CDR1 DFQATT and CDR2 SNEGSKA (reference sequence). After removal of 6 bases from V and 9 bases from J, the junction contained 16 bases not matched to a gene. Here the CDR3 reads CSAPHGTTQQAQYF. DNA of the CDR3: TGCAGTGCCCCACACGGGACTACCCAACAAGCCCAGTACTTC.

This clonotype was observed at least ten times. This rearrangement joins TRBV5-6 to TRBJ2-7; D uncertain. CDR1 and CDR2 from the germline V gene are SGHDT and YYEEEE. The CDR3 is 12 residues long. V lost 2 bases, J lost 0 bases, and 3 bases lay in between. The CDR3 coding sequence is TGTGCCAGCAGCTTCATCTCCTACGAGCAGTACTTC. Its translation: CASSFISYEQYF.

There are many counts of this clonotype. The chain joins TRBV6-4 to TRBJ2-1; TRBD2 matches at 8 bases. CDR3 length equals 15 residues. After removal of 3 bases from V and 3 bases from J, the junction contained 4 bases not matched to a gene. Looked up from germline, CDR1 is MRHNA and CDR2 is SNTAGT. CDR3 nucleotide sequence: TGTGCCAGCAGTGAACTGGCGGGGGGCTACAATGAGCAGTTCTTC. It yields the protein CASSELAGGYNEQFF.

This clonotype has a count of ten or more. The V and J genes are TRBV20-1 and TRBJ2-3; D tentatively fits TRBD1 or TRBD2 (5 bases each). Germline CDR1 and CDR2: DFQATT and SNEGSKA (reference sequence). Trimming shortened V by 6 bases and J by 1 base, and 14 bases separated the two germline ends. The CDR3 totals 14 residues. The CDR3 coding sequence is TGCAGTGCACCGAGGGGAGACGGCACAGATACGCAGTATTTT. Protein sequence: CSAPRGDGTDTQYF.

This clonotype has a count of ten or more. The V and J genes are TRBV4-2 and TRBJ2-7; TRBD1 aligns across 11 bases. V was clipped by 8 bases and J by 4 bases; unmatched bases: 7. The germline V gene has CDR1 LGHNA and CDR2 YNFKEQ. CDR3 size: 14 residues. CDR3 nucleotide sequence: TGTGCCAGCGGCTACGGGACAGGGGGGTACGAGCAGTACTTC. The encoded protein is CASGYGTGGYEQYF.

This clonotype was seen many times. At one boundary the junction diverges from the germline segment, which might be a read error. V is TRBV28 and J is TRBJ2-1; D call uncertain. Per germline, CDR1 MDHEN and CDR2 SYDVKM. This CDR3 region has 11 residues. Here the CDR3 reads CASSSYDEQFF. CDR3 nucleotides: TGTGCCAGCAGTTCCTACGATGAGCAGTTCTTC.

This clonotype was detected ten times or more. The J gene is TRBJ2-1, the V gene TRBV20-1; 11 nucleotides align to TRBD1. The CDR3 sequence is 14 residues long. The V and J ends lost 5 bases and 2 bases, in that order; junction bases with no gene match: 2. The germline gives CDR1 DFQATT, CDR2 SNEGSKA (reference sequence). The CDR3 is CSAPDRGPYNEQFF. The CDR3 DNA reads TGCAGTGCTCCGGACAGGGGGCCCTACAATGAGCAGTTCTTC.